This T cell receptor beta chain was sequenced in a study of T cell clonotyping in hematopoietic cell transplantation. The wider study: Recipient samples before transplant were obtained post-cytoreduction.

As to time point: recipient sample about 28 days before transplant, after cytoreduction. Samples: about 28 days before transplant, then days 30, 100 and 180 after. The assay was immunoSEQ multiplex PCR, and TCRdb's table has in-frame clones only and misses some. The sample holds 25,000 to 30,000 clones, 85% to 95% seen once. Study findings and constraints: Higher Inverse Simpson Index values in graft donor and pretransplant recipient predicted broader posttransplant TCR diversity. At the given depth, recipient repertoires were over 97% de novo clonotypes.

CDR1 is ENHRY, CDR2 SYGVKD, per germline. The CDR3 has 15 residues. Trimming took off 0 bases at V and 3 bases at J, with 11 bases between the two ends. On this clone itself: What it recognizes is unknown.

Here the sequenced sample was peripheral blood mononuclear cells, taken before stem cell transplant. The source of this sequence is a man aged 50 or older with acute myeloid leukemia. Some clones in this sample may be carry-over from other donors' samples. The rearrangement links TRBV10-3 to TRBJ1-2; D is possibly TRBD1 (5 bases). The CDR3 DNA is TGTGCCATCAGTGAGTCTCCGACAGTGGACTATGGCTACACCTTC. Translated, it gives CAISESPTVDYGYTF.